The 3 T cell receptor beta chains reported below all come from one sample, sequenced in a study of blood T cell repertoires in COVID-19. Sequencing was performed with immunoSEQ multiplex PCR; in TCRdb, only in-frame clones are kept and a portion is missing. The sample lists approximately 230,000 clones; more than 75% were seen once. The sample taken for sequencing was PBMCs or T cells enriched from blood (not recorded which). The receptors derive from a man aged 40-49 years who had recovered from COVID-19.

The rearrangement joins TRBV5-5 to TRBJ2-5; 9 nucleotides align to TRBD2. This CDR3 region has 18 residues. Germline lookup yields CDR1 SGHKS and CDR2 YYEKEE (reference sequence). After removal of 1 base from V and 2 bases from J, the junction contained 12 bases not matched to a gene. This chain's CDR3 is CASSLKWTSVLGQETQYF. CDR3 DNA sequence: TGTGCCAGCAGCTTGAAGTGGACTAGCGTCCTGGGTCAAGAGACCCAGTACTTC.

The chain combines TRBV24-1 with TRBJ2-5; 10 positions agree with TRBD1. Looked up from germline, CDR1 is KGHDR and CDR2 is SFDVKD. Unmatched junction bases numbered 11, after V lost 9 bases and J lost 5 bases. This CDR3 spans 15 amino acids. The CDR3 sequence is CATQSGTGDWETQYF. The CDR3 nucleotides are TGTGCCACCCAATCCGGGACAGGGGATTGGGAGACCCAGTACTTC.

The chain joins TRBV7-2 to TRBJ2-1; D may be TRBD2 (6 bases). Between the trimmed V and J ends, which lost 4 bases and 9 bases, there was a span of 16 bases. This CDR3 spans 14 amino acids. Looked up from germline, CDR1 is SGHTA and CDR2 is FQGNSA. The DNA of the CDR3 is TGTGCCAGCAGCTACTCCCGCCGGGGGAGTGAGCAGTTCTTC. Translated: CASSYSRRGSEQFF.